The text below deals with one T cell receptor (beta chain). As yet, its antigen is unknown. From cryopreserved PBMCs came roughly 2 micrograms of genomic DNA used for TCR beta libraries. The data belong to a study of cytotoxic CD8 clonotypes in ibrutinib-treated CLL. Study conclusions and caveats: A difference in sampling times existed between sustained-remission and progressing patients. Clonality rose at ibrutinib response and fell back toward baseline at progression.

The protocol was immunoSEQ multiplex PCR, while the TCRdb copy is restricted to in-frame clones and leaves out a portion. The profile covers approximately 160,000 clones, with approximately 90% appearing a single time and more than 2.5% taken by the ten largest. In germline, CDR1 is SNHLY, CDR2 FYNNEI. The CDR3 length is 13 residues. The J segment lost 2 bases and the V segment lost 5 bases, leaving 2 bases of the junction unmatched. This TCR derives from a human donor with chronic lymphocytic leukemia. The material was PBMCs, obtained at disease progression, from a patient treated with ibrutinib. The V call is TRBV2, the J call TRBJ2-7, with TRBD2 matching 8 bases. CDR3 region: CASSSLAAYEQYF. Written as DNA, the CDR3 is TGTGCCAGCAGTTCACTAGCGGCCTACGAGCAGTACTTC. Variable domain in full (rest from reference TRBV2 and TRBJ2-7): EPEVTQTPSHQVTQMGQEVILRCVPISNHLYFYWYRQILGQKVEFLVSFYNNEISEKSEIFDDQFSVERPDGSNFTLKIRSTKLEDSAMYFCASSSLAAYEQYFGPGTRLTVT.